This T cell receptor (beta chain) comes out of a study of vaccination and CD4 T cells after COVID-19. Turning to the study itself: The cells in question were stimulated using overlapping spike peptides derived from SARS-CoV-2, HCoV-NL63, HCoV-OC43 and HCoV-229E.

The treatment: roughly 10-day PBMC culture with coronavirus spike peptide pools or control peptides (ViraFEST assay). The length of the CDR3 is 14 residues. Germline V gene sequence: CDR1 SGHVS, CDR2 FQNEAQ. Trimming took 1 base from V and 6 from J, leaving 13 bases between them. In regard to this clonotype: Its matching antigen is unknown.

With the Oncomine TCR Beta short-read assay, DNA from cultured CD4+ T cells was sequenced. TCRdb re-analysed the PCR reads in MiXCR, keeping a single row per CDR3 protein. The table includes some 15,000 distinct CDR3 sequences, about 61% detected once. Sequenced sample: CD4+ T cells from blood, cultured in vitro. The receptor was derived from a human donor who had recovered from COVID-19. V gene TRBV7-8 combines with J gene TRBJ2-7, with unresolved D. DNA for the CDR3: TGTGCCAGCAGCTTAGACCGGGCCTTCCGCGAGCAGTACTTC. Its translation is CASSLDRAFREQYF.